These 9 T cell receptor beta chains were all obtained from the same sample, sequenced in a study of blood T cell repertoires in COVID-19. Data came from immunoSEQ multiplex PCR; TCRdb stores just in-frame clones and leaves some out. The data hold roughly 190,000 clones, with 83% observed a single time. The sample was peripheral blood. The origin of the receptors is a man aged 50-59 years with active or convalescent COVID-19.

This chain links TRBV30 with TRBJ1-2; D is unclear. The CDR3 loop spans 13 amino acids. V shed 5 bases and J shed 8 bases, with 18 bases lying between them. CDR1 and CDR2 (germline): GTSNPN, SVGIG (reference sequence). In DNA form, the CDR3 reads TGTGCCTGGTCCATATACGGAAAGGAGGGCTACACCTTC. It codes for CAWSIYGKEGYTF.

The rearrangement uses TRBV7-2 and TRBJ2-7; TRBD2 aligns across 10 bases. V lost 3 bases, J lost 2 bases, and 7 bases stayed unmatched. Germline loops: CDR1 SGHTA, CDR2 FQGNSA. CDR3 length equals 16 residues. The CDR3 protein is CASSLAAGGAPYEQYF. DNA for the CDR3: TGTGCCAGCAGCTTGGCAGCGGGAGGGGCCCCCTACGAGCAGTACTTC.

The chain is built from TRBV9 and TRBJ2-5; 8 nucleotides line up with TRBD1. CDR1 is SGDLS and CDR2 is YYNGEE in the germline V gene. CDR3 length: 18 amino acids. Trimming cost V 3 bases and J 0 bases; bases outside gene matches: 13. The CDR3 DNA sequence: TGTGCCAGCAGCGCCAAGGGTGGGGCAGGGGGCTACCAAGAGACCCAGTACTTC. This encodes CASSAKGGAGGYQETQYF.

Ten or more counts support this clone. The DNA for the CDR3 is TGTGCCAGTAGTAGATACAGGGGAACCTATGGCTACACCTTC. Its translation is CASSRYRGTYGYTF. The rearrangement joins TRBV19 to TRBJ1-2; 7 nucleotides agree with TRBD1. There are 14 residues in the CDR3. V lost 4 bases to trimming and J lost 4 bases; unmatched junction nucleotides: 6. Germline CDR1 reads LNHDA; CDR2 reads SQIVND (reference sequence).

This clone was detected only once. The chain carries TRBV19 and TRBJ1-1; 10 bases map to TRBD1. Germline CDR1 LNHDA, CDR2 SQIVND (reference sequence). The length of the CDR3 is 16 residues. V lost 5 bases and J lost 2; bases outside the gene matches: 8. The CDR3: CASSVRTGGVNTEAFF. The CDR3 DNA is TGTGCCAGTAGTGTACGGACAGGGGGAGTAAACACTGAAGCTTTCTTT.

V usage is TRBV9 and J usage is TRBJ1-2, with a tentative D call TRBD1 (5 bases). This CDR3 comprises 15 residues. V lost 6 bases, J lost 0 bases, and 15 bases lay in between. CDR1 and CDR2 from the germline V gene are SGDLS and YYNGEE. CDR3 residues: CASKEGLGANYGYTF. The CDR3 DNA reads as TGTGCCAGCAAGGAGGGCCTAGGGGCTAACTATGGCTACACCTTC.

The chain has TRBV10-1 and TRBJ2-2, with a weak D call TRBD2 (6 bases). The CDR3 is 13 residues long. Trimming left V 3 bases short and J 7 bases short, with 9 bases between. The germline V gene encodes CDR1 WNHNN and CDR2 SYGVQD (reference sequence). The CDR3 bases are TGCGCCAGCAGTGATCGGGGGTTCGGGGAGCTGTTTTTT. Translated: CASSDRGFGELFF.

Worth noting for this clone: Other nucleotide sequences in the sample specify the same CDR3. V usage is TRBV7-2 and J usage is TRBJ1-4; D is undetermined. CDR1 is SGHTA and CDR2 is FQGNSA in the germline V gene. Trimming cost V 1 base and J 8 bases, with 11 bases left between them. The CDR3 sequence is 14 residues long. The CDR3 reads CASSLGGEAEKLFF. The CDR3 DNA reads TGTGCCAGCAGCTTAGGCGGGGAAGCAGAAAAACTGTTTTTT.

The chain combines TRBV6-5 with TRBJ1-5, with D possibly TRBD1 on 6 matching bases. Germline CDR1 MNHEY, CDR2 SVGAGI. V lost 4 bases to trimming and J lost 7 bases, with 20 bases between them. This CDR3 spans 16 amino acids. CDR3 residues: CASSSLKGVRGQPQHF. As DNA, the CDR3 is TGTGCCAGCAGTTCCCTTAAGGGGGTGAGAGGACAGCCCCAGCATTTT.